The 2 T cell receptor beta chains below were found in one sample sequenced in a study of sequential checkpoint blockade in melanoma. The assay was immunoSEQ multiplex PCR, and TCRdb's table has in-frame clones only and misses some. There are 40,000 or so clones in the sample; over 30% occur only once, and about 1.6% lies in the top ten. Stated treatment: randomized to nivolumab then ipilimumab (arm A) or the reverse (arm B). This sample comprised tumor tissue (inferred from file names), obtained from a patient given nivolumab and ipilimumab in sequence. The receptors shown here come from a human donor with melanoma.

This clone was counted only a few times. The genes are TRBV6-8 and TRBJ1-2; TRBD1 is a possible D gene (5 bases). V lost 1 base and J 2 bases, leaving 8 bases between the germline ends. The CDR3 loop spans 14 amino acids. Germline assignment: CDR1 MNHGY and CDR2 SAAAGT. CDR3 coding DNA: TGTGCCAGCAGTTACTGGGACCCCAACTATGGCTACACCTTC. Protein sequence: CASSYWDPNYGYTF.

CDR3 DNA: TGCGCCAGCATACCGGACAGGGGCATATATGGCTACACCTTC. As protein: CASIPDRGIYGYTF. The J gene is TRBJ1-2, the V gene TRBV10-2; TRBD1 agrees at 9 bases. V shed 7 bases and J 5 bases; nucleotides not matched to a gene: 8. The CDR3 covers 14 residues. Per germline, CDR1 WSHSY and CDR2 SAAADI.